The 2 T cell receptor beta chains in this list originate from one sample, sequenced in a study of T cells in women clearing cervical HPV infection. Sequenced by immunoSEQ multiplex PCR; TCRdb stores in-frame clones only, minus some. The listing records tens of thousands of clones. The sample taken for sequencing was blood buffy coat. All receptors derive from a woman between 18 and 70 years old with a cervical HPV16 infection that either progressed to CIN3+ or cleared (not recorded which).

CDR3 sequence: CASSITDGGWETQYF. CDR3 DNA (partial): TGTGCCAGTAGTATAACCGACGGGGGATGGGAGACG. V is TRBV19 and J is TRBJ2-3; weak D call: TRBD2 (6 bases). The read terminates 3 residues ahead of where the CDR3 ends, so the germline J gene completes it. This CDR3 has 15 residues. Germline CDR1 is LNHDA and CDR2 is SQIVND (reference sequence).

CDR3 DNA, as far as it was read: TGTGCCAGCTCAAAGGGACAGGTCACTGAA. Its translation is CASSKGQVTE. The whole CDR3 protein is CASSKGQVTEAFF. The chain recombines TRBV18 with TRBJ1-1; 8 nucleotides line up with TRBD1. The CDR3 end is not reached by the read, which stops 3 residues before it; the germline J gene fills it in. The V and J ends lost 5 bases and 4 bases, in that order; junction bases with no gene match: 3. The germline gives CDR1 KGHSH, CDR2 LQKENI. The CDR3 has 13 residues.